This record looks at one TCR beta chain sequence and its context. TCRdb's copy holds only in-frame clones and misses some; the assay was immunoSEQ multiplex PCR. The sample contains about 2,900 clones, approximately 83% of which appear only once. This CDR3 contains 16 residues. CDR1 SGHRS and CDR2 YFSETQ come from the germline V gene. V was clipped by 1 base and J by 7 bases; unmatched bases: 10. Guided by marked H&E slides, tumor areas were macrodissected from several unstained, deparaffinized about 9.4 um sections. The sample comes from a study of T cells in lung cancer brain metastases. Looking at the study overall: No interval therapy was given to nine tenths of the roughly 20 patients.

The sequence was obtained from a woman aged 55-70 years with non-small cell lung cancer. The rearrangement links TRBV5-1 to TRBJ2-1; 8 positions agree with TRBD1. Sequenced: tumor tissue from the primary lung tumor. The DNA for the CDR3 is TGCGCCAGCAGCTTGCGATTGGGGACAGGCCAAAATGAGCAGTTCTTC. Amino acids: CASSLRLGTGQNEQFF.